These 29 T cell receptor beta chains were sequenced from one sample in a study of T cells in Graves' hyperthyroidism and ophthalmopathy. The investigators amplified TCR beta CDR3 regions from RNA transcripts. First-round RT-PCR with HTBI primers amplified the TCR CDR3 region. TCRdb called the multiplex PCR reads again in MiXCR, with one record for every CDR3 protein. Among 700,000 to 950,000 distinct CDR3 sequences listed, about a third were seen once. Sequencing was carried out using blood. All receptors come from a woman in her forties with Graves' hyperthyroidism.

This chain connects TRBV7-2 to TRBJ2-5, with D hard to call. The germline V gene has CDR1 SGHTA and CDR2 FQGNSA. The CDR3 has 16 residues. V was trimmed by 1 base and J by 4 bases, leaving 16 bases between them. The CDR3 sequence: CASSLGSRAGIETQYF. As DNA, the CDR3 is TGTGCCAGCAGCTTAGGGTCGCGCGCTGGCATAGAGACCCAGTACTTC. Full variable domain (missing parts from reference TRBV7-2 and TRBJ2-5): GAGVSQSPSNKVTEKGKDVELRCDPISGHTALYWYRQSLGQGLEFLIYFQGNSAPDKSGLPSDRFSAERTGGSVSTLTIQRTQQEDSAVYLCASSLGSRAGIETQYFGPGTRLLVL.

This clonotype has at least ten counts. The chain links TRBV12-3 or TRBV12-4 to TRBJ1-5; the D gene is possibly TRBD1 (5 bases). This CDR3 is built from 15 residues. The V gene lost 6 bases and the J gene lost 3 bases, with 15 bases spanning the gap. The CDR3 region is CASRPQGRVNQPQHF. In nucleotides, the CDR3 is TGTGCCAGCAGACCCCAAGGCAGGGTCAATCAGCCCCAGCATTTT.

This clonotype is a singleton in its sample. A much larger clone differs by one base, so this may be a read error. This chain uses TRBV10-3 with TRBJ2-6; no definite D call. V shed 5 bases and J shed 0 bases, with 8 bases lying between them. CDR1 is ENHRY and CDR2 is SYGVKD in the germline V gene. The CDR3 totals 15 residues. The CDR3 DNA sequence: TGTGCCATCAGTTACGCATTCTCTGGGGCCAACGTCCTGACTTTC. Translating gives CAISYAFSGANVLTF.

This clonotype has a handful of counts. The chain employs TRBV10-3 and TRBJ1-2, with 10 bases aligning to TRBD1. V was clipped by 6 bases and J by 7 bases; unmatched bases: 8. In germline, CDR1 is ENHRY, CDR2 SYGVKD. The CDR3 loop spans 14 amino acids. The DNA of the CDR3 is TGTGCCATCAGCGGGACAGGGGTTACAGCTGGCTACACCTTC. Its protein is CAISGTGVTAGYTF.

This clonotype appeared many times. The chain has TRBV20-1 and TRBJ2-7, with D perhaps matching TRBD1 or TRBD2 (5 bases each). Germline V gives CDR1 DFQATT, CDR2 SNEGSKA (reference sequence). The CDR3 is 14 residues long. The ends were cut back, 2 bases at V and 3 bases at J, with 14 bases in the middle. CDR3 coding DNA: TGCAGTGCTAGAACGGGGCGACACCTCTACGAGCAGTACTTC. Protein: CSARTGRHLYEQYF.

This clonotype was seen more than once but under ten times. The CDR3, as DNA: TGTGCCAGCAGCCAAGACATCCTTCTCTATGGCTACACCTTC. It translates to CASSQDILLYGYTF. The rearrangement links TRBV9 to TRBJ1-2; D is ambiguous. This CDR3 has 14 residues. Germline loops: CDR1 SGDLS, CDR2 YYNGEE. The V end lost 4 bases, the J end lost 4 bases, and 14 bases lay between the germline ends.

The chain carries TRBV19 and TRBJ1-1; D gene uncertain. V lost 3 bases, J lost 4 bases, and 9 bases lay in between. This CDR3 has 13 amino acids. Looked up from germline, CDR1 is LNHDA and CDR2 is SQIVND (reference sequence). CDR3 in amino acids: CASSIPRGTEAFF. As DNA, the CDR3 is TGTGCCAGTAGTATCCCCCGGGGCACTGAAGCTTTCTTT.

This clonotype was detected many times. The rearrangement uses TRBV7-9 and TRBJ2-7; D perhaps matches TRBD1 (5 bases). In germline, CDR1 is SEHNR, CDR2 FQNEAQ (reference sequence). Deletions cut 6 bases from V and 6 bases from J, with 6 bases between. This CDR3 region has 10 residues. The CDR3 region is CASRGLEQYF. The DNA of the CDR3 is TGTGCCAGCAGGGGGCTCGAGCAGTACTTC.

This clonotype was observed a few times. The chain links TRBV5-1 to TRBJ2-5, with 12 bases aligning to TRBD1. Germline values: CDR1 SGHRS, CDR2 YFSETQ. This CDR3 has 19 residues. V gave up 2 bases and J gave up 2 bases; unmatched junction bases: 13. The CDR3 DNA reads TGCGCCAGCAGCTTCCCGGGACAGGGGGCTTCGGCGGGGCAAGAGACCCAGTACTTC. Its translation: CASSFPGQGASAGQETQYF. Supplemented by reference TRBV5-1 and TRBJ2-5, the full variable domain reads KAGVTQTPRYLIKTRGQQVTLSCSPISGHRSVSWYQQTPGQGLQFLFEYFSETQRNKGNFPGRFSGRQFSNSRSEMNVSTLELGDSALYLCASSFPGQGASAGQETQYFGPGTRLLVL.

This clonotype was counted only a few times. One end of the junction is discordant with germline, which a read error may explain. The chain carries TRBV24-1 and TRBJ2-7, with D unclear. There are 14 residues in the CDR3. CDR1 is KGHDR, CDR2 SFDVKD, per germline. The CDR3 DNA follows: TGTGCCAGCAGTTTAGAAGCAACTTCGGCCGAGCAGTACTTC. Amino acids: CASSLEATSAEQYF.

V and J are TRBV10-3 and TRBJ1-5; D may be TRBD1 (5 bases). The CDR3 covers 14 residues. Germline lookup yields CDR1 ENHRY and CDR2 SYGVKD. V was trimmed by 5 bases and J by 7 bases, leaving 15 bases between them. In nucleotides, the CDR3 is TGTGCCATCAGTTCCGGGGGAGCTGGGCAGCCCCAGCATTTT. It yields the protein CAISSGGAGQPQHF.

This clonotype has at least ten counts. CDR3: CASSVGEGRTSVNYGYTF. CDR3 bases: TGTGCCAGCAGCGTAGGGGAAGGACGGACATCGGTTAACTATGGCTACACCTTC. This chain joins TRBV9 and TRBJ1-2; the D gene is possibly TRBD1 (5 bases). CDR1 SGDLS and CDR2 YYNGEE come from the germline V gene. The CDR3 runs to 18 residues. The V end was cut by 0 bases, the J end by 1 base, with 19 bases between.

This clonotype was seen repeatedly, ten times or more. The chain couples TRBV20-1 to TRBJ1-5; possibly TRBD1 for D (5 bases). Trimming took 5 bases from V and 8 from J, leaving 22 bases between them. Germline CDR1 DFQATT, CDR2 SNEGSKA (reference sequence). The CDR3 runs to 15 residues. In DNA, the CDR3 is TGCAGTGCTCCCAGCAGAGGGGCTATAGAAGAGCCCCAGCATTTT. Its translation is CSAPSRGAIEEPQHF.

The chain carries TRBV7-9 and TRBJ1-5; 7 bases map to TRBD1. Germline CDR1 reads SEHNR; CDR2 reads FQNEAQ (reference sequence). This CDR3 has 16 residues. The V gene end was trimmed by 2 bases and the J gene end by 2 bases; junction bases not matched to a gene: 6. Here the CDR3 DNA reads TGTGCCAGCAGCTTAACAGGGGCGCGGGGCAATCAGCCCCAGCATTTT. Amino acid sequence: CASSLTGARGNQPQHF.

This clonotype has just a few counts. V gene TRBV7-9 combines with J gene TRBJ2-5; the D is unclear. Per germline, CDR1 SEHNR and CDR2 FQNEAQ (reference sequence). CDR3 length: 13 residues. Trimming took off 7 bases at V and 5 bases at J, with 14 bases between the two ends. CDR3 residues: CASMGIGRETQYF. In DNA, the CDR3 is TGTGCCAGCATGGGTATAGGACGGGAGACCCAGTACTTC.

A remark on this clonotype: With a much larger clone just one base away, this may be a read error. This chain connects TRBV6-6 to TRBJ1-2; TRBD1 aligns across 8 bases. In germline, CDR1 is MNHNY, CDR2 SVGAGI (reference sequence). The CDR3 has 13 amino acids. CDR3 sequence reads: CAGSYRTGPGYTF. CDR3 DNA sequence: TGTGCCGGCAGTTACCGGACAGGGCCTGGCTACACCTTC.

The chain recombines TRBV11-1 with TRBJ1-1; 7 nucleotides agree with TRBD1. V lost 8 bases to trimming and J lost 7 bases; unmatched junction nucleotides: 10. This CDR3 is 13 amino acids long. CDR1 is SGHAT and CDR2 is FQDESV in the germline V gene (reference sequence). The CDR3 bases are TGTGCCAGCTCATCCCAGGGGGACCGTGAAGCTTTCTTT. Amino acids: CASSSQGDREAFF.

This sequence joins TRBV2 and TRBJ1-5; D is undetermined. The end of the DNA is better explained by TRBJ2-3, so the J call may be wrong. The germline CDR1 and CDR2 sequences are SNHLY and FYNNEI. The CDR3 runs to 12 residues. The CDR3 DNA reads TGTGCCAGCAGAGATGGGTTGGGTACGCAGTATTTT. Translating gives CASRDGLGTQYF.

This clonotype appeared many times. The chain couples TRBV6-6 to TRBJ1-1; D may be TRBD1 (5 bases). The CDR3 is made up of 14 amino acids. The germline V gene encodes CDR1 MNHNY and CDR2 SVGAGI (reference sequence). V gave up 6 bases and J gave up 1 base, with 12 bases separating them. The CDR3 loop reads CASREGDWNTEAFF. CDR3 nucleotides: TGTGCCAGCAGAGAAGGGGACTGGAACACTGAAGCTTTCTTT.

CDR3: CSAREELATYNEQFF. CDR3 bases: TGCAGTGCTAGAGAAGAACTAGCAACCTACAATGAGCAGTTCTTC. The chain links TRBV20-1 to TRBJ2-5, with D perhaps matching TRBD2 (6 bases). The end of the DNA is better explained by TRBJ2-1, so the J call may be wrong. The CDR3 runs 15 residues. Germline lookup yields CDR1 DFQATT and CDR2 SNEGSKA (reference sequence).

This clonotype has just a few counts. This CDR3 is CASRKGQGGRGNTIYF. In DNA form, the CDR3 reads TGTGCCAGCCGGAAAGGACAGGGAGGTCGCGGAAACACCATATATTTT. The chain joins TRBV11-2 to TRBJ1-3, with TRBD1 matching over 8 bases. The CDR3 is 16 amino acids. CDR1 SGHAT and CDR2 FQNNGV come from the germline V gene. The V gene end was trimmed by 8 bases and the J gene end by 4 bases; junction bases not matched to a gene: 13.

V is TRBV28 and J is TRBJ1-5; no definite D call. CDR3 length equals 13 residues. Germline V gene data show CDR1 as MDHEN and CDR2 as SYDVKM. V lost 4 bases, J lost 4 bases, and 8 bases lay in between. The CDR3 DNA sequence: TGTGCCAGCAGTTCGCGAACAAATCAGCCCCAGCATTTT. It codes for CASSSRTNQPQHF.

The chain is built from TRBV10-3 and TRBJ1-1; TRBD1 is a possible D gene (6 bases). The CDR3 is 13 amino acids. Germline CDR1 is ENHRY and CDR2 is SYGVKD. The germline V and J ends were trimmed by 5 bases and 1 base, with 8 bases remaining between them. The CDR3: CAISYRENTEAFF. CDR3 sequence (DNA): TGTGCCATCAGTTACAGGGAGAACACTGAAGCTTTCTTT.

The table lists this clonotype with a few counts. The J gene is TRBJ2-7, the V gene TRBV6-5, with D unresolved. Trimming shortened V by 7 bases and J by 0 bases, and 10 bases separated the two germline ends. Per germline, CDR1 MNHEY and CDR2 SVGAGI. The CDR3 spans 13 residues. The CDR3 DNA is TGTGCCAGCACCCTGTCCAGCTCCTACGAGCAGTACTTC. Amino acid sequence: CASTLSSSYEQYF.

This clonotype was picked up a small number of times. V and J are TRBV7-8 and TRBJ2-7; 9 bases fit TRBD1. Losses at the gene ends were 6 bases for V and 3 bases for J; bases not matched to a gene: 9. This CDR3 region has 15 residues. Germline V CDR1 and CDR2: SGHVS, FQNEAQ. Here the CDR3 DNA reads TGTGCCAGCAGATCTACAGGGGGCGACGGCTACGAGCAGTACTTC. It is translated as CASRSTGGDGYEQYF.

This rearrangement joins TRBV7-2 to TRBJ2-5, with D perhaps matching TRBD1 (6 bases). With 5 bases removed from V and 0 bases from J, the gap between germline ends came to 10 bases. CDR1 is SGHTA, CDR2 FQGNSA, per germline. CDR3 length equals 14 residues. The CDR3 DNA reads TGTGCCAGCAGCCGAACAGGGTACCAAGAGACCCAGTACTTC. The encoded protein is CASSRTGYQETQYF. Variable domain in full (rest from reference TRBV7-2 and TRBJ2-5): GAGVSQSPSNKVTEKGKDVELRCDPISGHTALYWYRQSLGQGLEFLIYFQGNSAPDKSGLPSDRFSAERTGGSVSTLTIQRTQQEDSAVYLCASSRTGYQETQYFGPGTRLLVL.

Regarding this clonotype: A much larger clone differs from this one at a single base, so this may be a read error. V gene TRBV19 combines with J gene TRBJ1-2; tentative D call: TRBD1 (5 bases). This CDR3 comprises 14 residues. CDR1 and CDR2 from the germline V gene are LNHDA and SQIVND (reference sequence). The V end lost 6 bases, the J end lost 4 bases, and 15 bases lay between the germline ends. CDR3 sequence (DNA): TGTGCCAGTAGGCCGCAGGGCACTTTCTATGGCTACACCTTC. This translates into CASRPQGTFYGYTF.

This clonotype was counted between two and nine times. V usage is TRBV7-2 and J usage is TRBJ2-5; 9 nucleotides match TRBD2. The CDR3 contains 13 residues. Germline-derived CDR1 and CDR2 are SGHTA and FQGNSA. Trimming at V came to 0 bases and at J to 12 bases, leaving 5 bases not matched to a gene. Here the CDR3 reads CASSLAGLAGEYF. Written as DNA, the CDR3 is TGTGCCAGCAGCTTAGCGGGACTAGCCGGGGAGTACTTC.

This clonotype was observed many times. V gene TRBV7-2 combines with J gene TRBJ2-7, with D tentatively TRBD1 (6 bases). The CDR3 has 12 amino acids. CDR1 and CDR2 (germline): SGHTA, FQGNSA. Trimming took 6 bases from V and 3 from J, leaving 9 bases between them. The CDR3 bases are TGTGCCAGCAGTCTACAGGGCTACGAGCAGTACTTC. Its translation: CASSLQGYEQYF.